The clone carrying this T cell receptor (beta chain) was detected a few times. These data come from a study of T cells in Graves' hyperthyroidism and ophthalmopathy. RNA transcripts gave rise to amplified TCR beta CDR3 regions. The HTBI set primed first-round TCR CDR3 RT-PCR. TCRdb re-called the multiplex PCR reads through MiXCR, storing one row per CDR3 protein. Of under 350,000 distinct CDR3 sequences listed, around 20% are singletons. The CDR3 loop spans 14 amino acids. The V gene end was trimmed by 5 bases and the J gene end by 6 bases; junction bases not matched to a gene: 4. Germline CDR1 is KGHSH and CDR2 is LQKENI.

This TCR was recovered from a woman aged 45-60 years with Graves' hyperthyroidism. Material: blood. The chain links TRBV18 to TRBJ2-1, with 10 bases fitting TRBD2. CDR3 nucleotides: TGTGCCAGCTCAAAAGCGGGAGGGCGCAATGAGCAGTTCTTC. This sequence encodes CASSKAGGRNEQFF. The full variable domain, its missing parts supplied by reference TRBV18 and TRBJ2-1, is NAGVMQNPRHLVRRRGQEARLRCSPMKGHSHVYWYRQLPEEGLKFMVYLQKENIIDESGMPKERFSAEFPKEGPSILRIQQVVRGDSAAYFCASSKAGGRNEQFFGPGTRLTVL.